These T cell receptor beta chains were read from a single sample in a study of T cells in Graves' hyperthyroidism and ophthalmopathy. TCRdb reanalysed the multiplex PCR reads using MiXCR and keeps one entry per CDR3 protein. The sample lists about 290,000 distinct CDR3 sequences, less than 15% occurring once. Sequenced sample: blood. The receptors here all came from a woman aged 25 to 39 with Graves' hyperthyroidism that later progressed to Graves' ophthalmopathy. CDR3s include the opening cysteine and the closing phenylalanine or tryptophan. Fields, in order: J gene, CDR3 length, clone size, V gene, D gene, CDR3 protein, CDR3 DNA. The D gene is left open where the match is weak. Clone sizes are given selectively: once, few, many, or a class where the clone is expanded.

J gene: TRBJ1-2; CDR3 length: 15; clone size: many; V gene: TRBV5-5; D gene: TRBD1; CDR3 protein: CASSTDRGRGYGYTF; CDR3 DNA: TGTGCCAGCAGCACAGACAGGGGCCGGGGCTATGGCTACACCTTC
J gene: TRBJ2-3; CDR3 length: 16; clone size: .; V gene: TRBV5-1; D gene: TRBD1; CDR3 protein: CASSLAPTGSTDTQYF; CDR3 DNA: TGCGCCAGCAGCTTGGCCCCGACAGGGTCTACAGATACGCAGTATTTT
J gene: TRBJ1-6; CDR3 length: 14; clone size: few; V gene: TRBV19; D gene: TRBD1; CDR3 protein: CASSNQGASLPLHF; CDR3 DNA: TGTGCCAGTAGTAACCAGGGGGCGAGCCTCCCCCTCCACTTT
J gene: TRBJ1-1; CDR3 length: 12; clone size: many; V gene: TRBV30; D gene: .; CDR3 protein: CAWNWGGPEAFF; CDR3 DNA: TGTGCCTGGAACTGGGGAGGCCCTGAAGCTTTCTTT
J gene: TRBJ1-1; CDR3 length: 16; clone size: many; V gene: TRBV27; D gene: .; CDR3 protein: CASSPIDSPGNTEAFF; CDR3 DNA: TGTGCCAGCAGCCCGATAGACAGCCCCGGAAACACTGAAGCTTTCTTT
J gene: TRBJ1-3; CDR3 length: 17; clone size: .; V gene: TRBV7-9; D gene: TRBD1; CDR3 protein: CASSSGRTGQAGNTIYF; CDR3 DNA: TGTGCCAGCAGCAGTGGTCGGACAGGGCAAGCTGGAAACACCATATATTTT
J gene: TRBJ2-4; CDR3 length: 16; clone size: few; V gene: TRBV4-1; D gene: .; CDR3 protein: CASSQASAGAKNIQYF; CDR3 DNA: TGCGCCAGCAGCCAAGCGTCCGCGGGAGCCAAAAACATTCAGTACTTC
J gene: TRBJ2-7; CDR3 length: 15; clone size: many; V gene: TRBV5-8; D gene: TRBD2; CDR3 protein: CASSLASGPSYEQYF; CDR3 DNA: TGTGCCAGCAGCTTGGCTAGCGGGCCCTCCTACGAGCAGTACTTC
J gene: TRBJ1-5; CDR3 length: 15; clone size: many; V gene: TRBV30; D gene: .; CDR3 protein: CAWSVGSGNNQPQHF; CDR3 DNA: TGTGCCTGGAGTGTAGGTTCGGGGAACAATCAGCCCCAGCATTTT
J gene: TRBJ1-1; CDR3 length: 14; clone size: many; V gene: TRBV7-9; D gene: .; CDR3 protein: CASSLVDSLTEAFF; CDR3 DNA: TGTGCCAGCAGCTTAGTAGACAGTCTCACTGAAGCTTTCTTT
J gene: TRBJ2-3; CDR3 length: 16; clone size: .; V gene: TRBV7-2; D gene: .; CDR3 protein: CASSQGGQGNTDTQYF; CDR3 DNA: TGTGCCAGCAGCCAGGGGGGACAAGGTAACACAGATACGCAGTATTTT
J gene: TRBJ2-2; CDR3 length: 14; clone size: many; V gene: TRBV11-2; D gene: .; CDR3 protein: CASTQGWNTGELFF; CDR3 DNA: TGTGCCAGCACCCAGGGGTGGAACACCGGGGAGCTGTTTTTT
J gene: TRBJ1-2; CDR3 length: 13; clone size: many; V gene: TRBV24-1; D gene: .; CDR3 protein: CATSDFPGSGYTF; CDR3 DNA: TGTGCCACCAGTGATTTTCCAGGGAGCGGCTACACCTTC
J gene: TRBJ1-6; CDR3 length: 14; clone size: many; V gene: TRBV3-1; D gene: .; CDR3 protein: CASTQRGTPSPLHF; CDR3 DNA: TGTGCCAGCACACAGAGGGGGACGCCGTCACCCCTCCACTTT
J gene: TRBJ1-1; CDR3 length: 14; clone size: many; V gene: TRBV5-6; D gene: .; CDR3 protein: CASSLSPEGTEAFF; CDR3 DNA: TGTGCCAGCAGCCTGTCTCCCGAGGGCACTGAAGCTTTCTTT
J gene: TRBJ2-4; CDR3 length: 12; clone size: many; V gene: TRBV28; D gene: .; CDR3 protein: CASTGRLNIQYF; CDR3 DNA: TGTGCCAGCACAGGCAGACTAAACATTCAGTACTTC
J gene: TRBJ2-1; CDR3 length: 16; clone size: few; V gene: TRBV5-1; D gene: .; CDR3 protein: CASSLGATQAYNEQFF; CDR3 DNA: TGCGCCAGCAGCTTGGGGGCGACGCAAGCCTACAATGAGCAGTTCTTC
J gene: TRBJ1-5; CDR3 length: 13; clone size: many; V gene: TRBV30; D gene: .; CDR3 protein: CAWTGDSNQPQHF; CDR3 DNA: TGTGCCTGGACAGGGGATAGCAATCAGCCCCAGCATTTT
J gene: TRBJ1-1; CDR3 length: 13; clone size: .; V gene: TRBV19; D gene: .; CDR3 protein: CATEGPFRLEAFF; CDR3 DNA: TGTGCCACCGAAGGGCCCTTCAGGCTTGAAGCTTTCTTT
J gene: TRBJ2-7; CDR3 length: 14; clone size: many; V gene: TRBV6-1; D gene: .; CDR3 protein: CASSEQGGSYEQYF; CDR3 DNA: TGTGCCAGCAGTGAACAAGGGGGAAGCTACGAGCAGTACTTC
J gene: TRBJ1-1; CDR3 length: 12; clone size: .; V gene: TRBV12-3/TRBV12-4; D gene: .; CDR3 protein: CASCRAGTEAFF; CDR3 DNA: TGTGCCAGCTGCAGGGCGGGCACTGAAGCTTTCTTT
J gene: TRBJ2-7; CDR3 length: 15; clone size: many; V gene: TRBV2; D gene: TRBD1; CDR3 protein: CASSVTRDRYYEQYF; CDR3 DNA: TGTGCCAGCAGTGTGACCCGGGACAGATACTACGAGCAGTACTTC
J gene: TRBJ1-4; CDR3 length: 14; clone size: few; V gene: TRBV25-1; D gene: TRBD1; CDR3 protein: CASSKGATGEKLFF; CDR3 DNA: TGTGCCAGCAGTAAGGGGGCTACGGGTGAAAAACTGTTTTTT
J gene: TRBJ2-1; CDR3 length: 17; clone size: .; V gene: TRBV27; D gene: .; CDR3 protein: CACSPPSSWVSYNEQFF; CDR3 DNA: TGTGCCTGCAGCCCCCCGAGCAGTTGGGTCTCCTACAATGAGCAGTTCTTC
J gene: TRBJ2-1; CDR3 length: 14; clone size: many; V gene: TRBV7-2; D gene: TRBD2; CDR3 protein: CASSFGRTYNEQFF; CDR3 DNA: TGTGCCAGCAGCTTCGGGAGGACCTACAATGAGCAGTTCTTC
J gene: TRBJ2-5; CDR3 length: 13; clone size: many; V gene: TRBV9; D gene: .; CDR3 protein: CASSVVDQETQYF; CDR3 DNA: TGTGCCAGCAGCGTAGTGGATCAAGAGACCCAGTACTTC
J gene: TRBJ2-2; CDR3 length: 14; clone size: many; V gene: TRBV18; D gene: .; CDR3 protein: CASSQSDGTGELFF; CDR3 DNA: TGTGCCAGCTCACAATCCGATGGAACCGGGGAGCTGTTTTTT
J gene: TRBJ2-7; CDR3 length: 14; clone size: .; V gene: TRBV5-5; D gene: .; CDR3 protein: CASSFEPGSYEQYF; CDR3 DNA: TGTGCCAGCAGCTTCGAACCAGGCTCCTACGAGCAGTACTTC
J gene: TRBJ1-6; CDR3 length: 15; clone size: many; V gene: TRBV6-6; D gene: .; CDR3 protein: CASSYMSRRGSPLHF; CDR3 DNA: TGTGCCAGCAGTTACATGTCTCGCCGGGGGTCACCCCTCCACTTT
J gene: TRBJ2-7; CDR3 length: 13; clone size: many; V gene: TRBV20-1; D gene: .; CDR3 protein: CSARDSFSYEQYF; CDR3 DNA: TGCAGTGCTAGAGACAGCTTCTCCTACGAGCAGTACTTC
J gene: TRBJ2-1; CDR3 length: 15; clone size: .; V gene: TRBV12-3/TRBV12-4; D gene: TRBD1; CDR3 protein: CASSLTGTGRNEQFF; CDR3 DNA: TGTGCCAGCAGTTTAACCGGGACAGGGCGGAATGAGCAGTTCTTC
J gene: TRBJ1-2; CDR3 length: 15; clone size: .; V gene: TRBV9; D gene: TRBD1; CDR3 protein: CASSVGGQLFYGYTF; CDR3 DNA: TGTGCCAGCAGCGTAGGGGGACAGCTTTTCTATGGCTACACCTTC
J gene: TRBJ2-7; CDR3 length: 11; clone size: .; V gene: TRBV29-1; D gene: .; CDR3 protein: CSVQFAYEQYF; CDR3 DNA: TGCAGCGTTCAATTTGCCTACGAGCAGTACTTC
J gene: TRBJ1-2; CDR3 length: 17; clone size: many; V gene: TRBV7-9; D gene: .; CDR3 protein: CASSWAMRTDLDYGYTF; CDR3 DNA: TGTGCCAGCAGTTGGGCCATGAGGACCGATTTGGACTATGGCTACACCTTC
J gene: TRBJ2-3; CDR3 length: 15; clone size: many; V gene: TRBV6-2/TRBV6-3; D gene: .; CDR3 protein: CASSYVGNSADTQYF; CDR3 DNA: TGTGCCAGCAGTTACGTCGGGAATTCTGCAGATACGCAGTATTTT
J gene: TRBJ2-7; CDR3 length: 15; clone size: many; V gene: TRBV6-1; D gene: TRBD2; CDR3 protein: CASSNSGLAGHEQYF; CDR3 DNA: TGTGCCAGCAGCAACTCGGGACTAGCGGGACACGAGCAGTACTTC
J gene: TRBJ1-1; CDR3 length: 11; clone size: many; V gene: TRBV13; D gene: .; CDR3 protein: CASSSTTEAFF; CDR3 DNA: TGTGCCAGCAGCTCAACCACTGAAGCTTTCTTT
J gene: TRBJ1-5; CDR3 length: 14; clone size: .; V gene: TRBV12-3/TRBV12-4; D gene: .; CDR3 protein: CASSTSWGDQPQHF; CDR3 DNA: TGTGCCAGCAGCACATCCTGGGGCGATCAGCCCCAGCATTTT
J gene: TRBJ2-7; CDR3 length: 15; clone size: few; V gene: TRBV27; D gene: .; CDR3 protein: CASSLQGFGGYEQYF; CDR3 DNA: TGTGCCAGCAGTTTACAAGGGTTTGGAGGCTACGAGCAGTACTTC
J gene: TRBJ1-5; CDR3 length: 15; clone size: many; V gene: TRBV6-1; D gene: .; CDR3 protein: CASRTDGGYNQPQHF; CDR3 DNA: TGTGCCAGCAGAACGGACGGAGGTTACAATCAGCCCCAGCATTTT
J gene: TRBJ2-1; CDR3 length: 14; clone size: medium-sized; V gene: TRBV6-1; D gene: .; CDR3 protein: CASSEEQWYNEQFF; CDR3 DNA: TGTGCCAGCAGTGAAGAGCAGTGGTACAATGAGCAGTTCTTC
J gene: TRBJ2-7; CDR3 length: 16; clone size: many; V gene: TRBV11-2; D gene: .; CDR3 protein: CASRTGPSEILYEQYF; CDR3 DNA: TGTGCCAGCAGAACGGGTCCTAGCGAAATACTTTACGAGCAGTACTTC
J gene: TRBJ2-1; CDR3 length: 15; clone size: many; V gene: TRBV5-6; D gene: .; CDR3 protein: CASSLSGALDNEQFF; CDR3 DNA: TGTGCCAGCAGCTTGTCAGGGGCGCTTGACAATGAGCAGTTCTTC
J gene: TRBJ2-7; CDR3 length: 15; clone size: .; V gene: TRBV19; D gene: .; CDR3 protein: CASTLKGTGTYEQYF; CDR3 DNA: TGTGCCAGTACTCTGAAGGGGACTGGGACCTACGAGCAGTACTTC
J gene: TRBJ1-1; CDR3 length: 16; clone size: many; V gene: TRBV6-1; D gene: .; CDR3 protein: CASSFDSGVRNTEAFF; CDR3 DNA: TGTGCCAGCAGTTTCGACTCAGGGGTCAGGAACACTGAAGCTTTCTTT
J gene: TRBJ2-2; CDR3 length: 15; clone size: many; V gene: TRBV11-3; D gene: .; CDR3 protein: CASSVRGLNAGELFF; CDR3 DNA: TGTGCCAGCAGCGTTAGGGGACTTAACGCCGGGGAGCTGTTTTTT
J gene: TRBJ2-7; CDR3 length: 10; clone size: many; V gene: TRBV28; D gene: .; CDR3 protein: CASSLDEQYF; CDR3 DNA: TGTGCCAGCAGTTTAGACGAGCAGTACTTC
J gene: TRBJ2-5; CDR3 length: 13; clone size: many; V gene: TRBV18; D gene: .; CDR3 protein: CASSPPAQETQYF; CDR3 DNA: TGTGCCAGCTCACCACCGGCGCAAGAGACCCAGTACTTC
J gene: TRBJ2-1; CDR3 length: 15; clone size: many; V gene: TRBV20-1; D gene: TRBD2; CDR3 protein: CSARDPGGIYNEQFF; CDR3 DNA: TGCAGTGCTAGGGATCCGGGAGGTATATACAATGAGCAGTTCTTC
J gene: TRBJ1-5; CDR3 length: 15; clone size: .; V gene: TRBV20-1; D gene: .; CDR3 protein: CSARVSQEGNQPQHF; CDR3 DNA: TGCAGTGCTAGAGTATCGCAGGAGGGCAATCAGCCCCAGCATTTT
J gene: TRBJ2-2; CDR3 length: 15; clone size: few; V gene: TRBV6-1; D gene: .; CDR3 protein: CASGVPSGDTGELFF; CDR3 DNA: TGTGCCAGCGGGGTTCCCTCTGGGGACACCGGGGAGCTGTTTTTT
J gene: TRBJ2-3; CDR3 length: 14; clone size: .; V gene: TRBV6-2/TRBV6-3; D gene: .; CDR3 protein: CASQEQGGTDTQYF; CDR3 DNA: TGTGCCAGCCAGGAACAGGGCGGCACAGATACGCAGTATTTT
J gene: TRBJ2-7; CDR3 length: 14; clone size: .; V gene: TRBV25-1; D gene: .; CDR3 protein: CASSGGIYYYEQYF; CDR3 DNA: TGTGCCAGCAGTGGCGGGATTTATTACTACGAGCAGTACTTC
J gene: TRBJ2-7; CDR3 length: 14; clone size: .; V gene: TRBV11-2; D gene: TRBD1; CDR3 protein: CASSSKQGPHEQYF; CDR3 DNA: TGTGCCAGCAGCTCGAAACAGGGGCCGCACGAGCAGTACTTC
J gene: TRBJ1-2; CDR3 length: 15; clone size: many; V gene: TRBV28; D gene: .; CDR3 protein: CASSLANTVTHGYTF; CDR3 DNA: TGTGCCAGCAGTTTAGCTAATACGGTTACTCATGGCTACACCTTC
J gene: TRBJ1-3; CDR3 length: 16; clone size: .; V gene: TRBV18; D gene: .; CDR3 protein: CASSPLWAYSGNTIYF; CDR3 DNA: TGTGCCAGCTCCCCTCTGTGGGCCTACTCTGGAAACACCATATATTTT